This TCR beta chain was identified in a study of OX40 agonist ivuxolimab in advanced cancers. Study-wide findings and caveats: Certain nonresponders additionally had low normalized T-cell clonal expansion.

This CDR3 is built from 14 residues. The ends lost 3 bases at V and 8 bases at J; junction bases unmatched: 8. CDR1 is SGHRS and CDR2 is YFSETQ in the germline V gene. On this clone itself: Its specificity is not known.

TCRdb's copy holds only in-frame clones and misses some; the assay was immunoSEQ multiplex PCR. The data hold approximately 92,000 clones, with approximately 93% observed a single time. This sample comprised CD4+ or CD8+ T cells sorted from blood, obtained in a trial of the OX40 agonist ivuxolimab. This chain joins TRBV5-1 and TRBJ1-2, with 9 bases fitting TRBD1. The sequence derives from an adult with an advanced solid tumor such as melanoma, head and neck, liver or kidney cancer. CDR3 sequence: CASSWRDRVGGYTF. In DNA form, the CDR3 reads TGCGCCAGCAGCTGGCGGGACAGGGTGGGCGGCTACACCTTC.